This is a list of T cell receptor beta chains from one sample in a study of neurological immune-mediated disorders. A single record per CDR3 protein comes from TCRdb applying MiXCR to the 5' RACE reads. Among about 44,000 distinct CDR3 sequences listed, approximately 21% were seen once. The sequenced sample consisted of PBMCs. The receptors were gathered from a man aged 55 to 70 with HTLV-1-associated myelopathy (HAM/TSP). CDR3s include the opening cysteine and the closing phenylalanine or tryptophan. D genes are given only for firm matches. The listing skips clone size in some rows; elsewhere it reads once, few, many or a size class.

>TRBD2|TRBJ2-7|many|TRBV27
CASSLASGSSYEQYF
TGTGCCAGCAGTTTAGCTAGCGGGAGCTCCTACGAGCAGTACTTC
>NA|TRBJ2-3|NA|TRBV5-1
CASSGPPGGGTDTQYF
TGCGCCAGCAGCGGCCCCCCGGGCGGTGGCACAGATACGCAGTATTTT
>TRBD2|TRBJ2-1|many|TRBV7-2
CASNPRLAGYNEQFF
TGTGCCAGCAACCCCAGACTAGCGGGATACAATGAGCAGTTCTTC
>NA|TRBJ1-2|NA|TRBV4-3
CASSQAQPGSGYGYTF
TGCGCCAGCAGCCAAGCGCAGCCCGGTTCGGGCTATGGCTACACCTTC
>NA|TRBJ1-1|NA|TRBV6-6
CASSYNQGGGNTEAFF
TGTGCCAGCAGTTACAATCAGGGAGGGGGGAACACTGAAGCTTTCTTT
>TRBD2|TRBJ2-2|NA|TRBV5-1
CASSTGLAGVGIWELFF
TGCGCCAGCAGCACTGGACTAGCGGGAGTCGGCATCTGGGAGCTGTTTTTT
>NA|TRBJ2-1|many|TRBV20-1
CSARDPGGGRDNEQFF
TGCAGTGCTAGAGATCCAGGGGGCGGGAGGGACAATGAGCAGTTCTTC
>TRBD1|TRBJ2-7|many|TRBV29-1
CSVENIGRTGYEQYF
TGCAGCGTTGAAAACATTGGTCGGACAGGATACGAGCAGTACTTC
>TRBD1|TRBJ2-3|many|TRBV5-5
CASSPQGADTQYF
TGTGCCAGCAGCCCGCAGGGGGCAGATACGCAGTATTTT
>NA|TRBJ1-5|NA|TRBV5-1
CASSLEAGANQPQHF
TGCGCCAGCAGCTTGGAGGCAGGGGCAAATCAGCCCCAGCATTTT
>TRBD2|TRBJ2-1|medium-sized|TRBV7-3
CASSLSGRDNEQFF
TGTGCCAGCAGCCTTAGCGGGAGGGACAATGAGCAGTTCTTC
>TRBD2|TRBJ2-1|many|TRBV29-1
CSVEGREGINEQFF
TGCAGCGTTGAAGGGCGGGAGGGGATTAATGAGCAGTTCTTC
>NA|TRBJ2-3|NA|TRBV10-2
CASGGTDTQYF
TGCGCCAGCGGAGGCACAGATACGCAGTATTTT
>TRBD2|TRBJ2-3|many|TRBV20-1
CSARDRLAGATDTQYF
TGCAGTGCTAGAGATAGACTAGCGGGAGCCACAGATACGCAGTATTTT
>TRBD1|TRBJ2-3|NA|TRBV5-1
CASSLEGTGGTDTQYF
TGCGCCAGCAGCTTGGAGGGGACAGGTGGCACAGATACGCAGTATTTT
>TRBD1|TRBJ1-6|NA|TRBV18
CASSPGTGGTSPLHF
TGTGCCAGCTCACCAGGGACAGGGGGTACTTCACCCCTCCACTTT
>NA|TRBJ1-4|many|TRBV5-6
CASSLAAREKLFF
TGTGCCAGCAGCTTGGCGGCGCGTGAAAAACTGTTTTTT
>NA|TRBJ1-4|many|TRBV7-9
CASSRIFTNEATNEKLFF
TGTGCCAGCAGCCGAATATTTACTAACGAGGCAACTAATGAAAAACTGTTTTTT
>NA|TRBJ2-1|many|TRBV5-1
CASSPGHGPASYNEQFF
TGCGCCAGCAGCCCGGGGCATGGACCGGCGTCCTACAATGAGCAGTTCTTC
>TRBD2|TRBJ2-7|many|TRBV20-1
CSARGTSGFSYEQYF
TGCAGTGCTAGAGGGACTAGCGGGTTCTCCTACGAGCAGTACTTC
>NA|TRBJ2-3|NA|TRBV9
CASSVARASPADTQYF
TGTGCCAGCAGCGTAGCCCGGGCTAGCCCGGCAGATACGCAGTATTTT
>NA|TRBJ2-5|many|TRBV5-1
CASSLRAGETQYF
TGCGCCAGCAGCTTGAGGGCGGGGGAGACCCAGTACTTC
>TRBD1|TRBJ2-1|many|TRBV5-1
CASEIGQGRTRSYNEQFF
TGCGCCAGCGAAATCGGACAGGGCCGAACAAGGTCCTACAATGAGCAGTTCTTC
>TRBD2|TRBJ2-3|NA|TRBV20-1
CSADLAGASTQYF
TGCAGTGCCGATCTAGCGGGAGCTAGCACGCAGTATTTT
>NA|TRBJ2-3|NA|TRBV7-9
CASSEAARVNTQYF
TGTGCCAGCAGCGAGGCAGCCCGCGTGAATACGCAGTATTTT
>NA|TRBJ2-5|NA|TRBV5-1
CASSFRQGQMETQYF
TGCGCCAGCAGCTTCAGGCAGGGGCAAATGGAGACCCAGTACTTC